The source of this TCR beta chain is a study of preoperative IRX-2 immunotherapy in early breast cancer. CDR3 length equals 14 residues. In germline, CDR1 is MNHGY, CDR2 SAAAGT. This clone was detected a few times. Its ends do not fully match the called genes, so a read error is possible. Treatment noted: preoperative locoregional IRX-2 cytokine immunotherapy. Samples came from a phase Ib trial of preoperative locoregional IRX-2 cytokine immunotherapy. TCRdb keeps only in-frame clones here, not all; method: immunoSEQ multiplex PCR. The repertoire holds 3,400 or so clones, about 71% seen once, with more than 5.5% in the top ten.

This sequence originates from a human donor with breast cancer. This rearrangement joins TRBV6-8 to TRBJ1-1, with 8 nucleotides matching TRBD1. This material consisted of tumor tissue, taken after IRX-2 immunotherapy. CDR3 nucleotides: TGTGCCATCAGTCAGACAGGGGCGAACACTGAAGCTTTCTTT. Translation gives CAISQTGANTEAFF.